Presented here are 12 T cell receptor beta chains from one specimen sequenced in a study of vaccination effects on CD4 cells after COVID-19. Sequencing used immunoSEQ multiplex PCR; TCRdb keeps in-frame clones, though not all of them. The sample shows about 50,000 clones, 70% to 80% of them seen only once. Scientists isolated CD4+ T cells after a roughly 9-day culture period ended. No antigen has been assigned to these receptors. The sample was CD4+ T cells from PBMCs cultured without peptide, taken before COVID-19 vaccination. Receptors originate from a human donor who received a COVID-19 vaccine.

V is TRBV5-4 and J is TRBJ2-2; the D gene is possibly TRBD1 (5 bases). Deletions cut 5 bases from V and 5 bases from J, with 19 bases between. Germline V gives CDR1 SGHNT, CDR2 YYREEE (reference sequence). The CDR3 covers 16 residues. The CDR3 bases are TGTGCCAGCAGTTTCGACTCAGGGCGAAGGACCGGGGAGCTGTTTTTT. It is translated as CASSFDSGRRTGELFF.

The V call is TRBV6-6, the J call TRBJ2-7, with D possibly TRBD1 on 5 matching bases. Trimming removed 6 bases from V and 0 bases from J, with 9 bases in between. The germline V gene has CDR1 MNHNY and CDR2 SVGAGI (reference sequence). The CDR3 runs 13 residues. CDR3 in DNA: TGTGCCAGCAGCATGGACACCTCCTACGAGCAGTACGTC. This gives the protein CASSMDTSYEQYV.

In DNA, the CDR3 is TGTGCCAGCGGACCGACAGGGAGTGGAACTGAAGCTTTCTTT. Translated: CASGPTGSGTEAFF. The rearrangement joins TRBV28 to TRBJ1-1; 7 bases are a match to TRBD1. The CDR3 contains 14 residues. Germline lookup yields CDR1 MDHEN and CDR2 SYDVKM. With V trimmed by 8 bases and J by 5 bases, 11 bases remained unmatched. The full variable domain, in which reference TRBV28 and TRBJ1-1 provide the parts outside the CDR3, is DVKVTQSSRYLVKRTGEKVFLECVQDMDHENMFWYRQDPGLGLRLIYFSYDVKMKEKGDIPEGYSVSREKKERFSLILESASTNQTSMYLCASGPTGSGTEAFFGQGTRLTVV.

J is TRBJ2-2 and V is TRBV14; 7 bases are shared with TRBD1. The CDR3 loop spans 17 amino acids. Germline loops: CDR1 SGHDN, CDR2 FVKESK. The trim removed 0 bases at V and 7 bases at J, leaving 11 bases unmatched. The CDR3 sequence is CASSQDRRQGGHGELFF. The CDR3 DNA reads TGTGCCAGCAGCCAAGATCGCCGACAGGGTGGACACGGGGAGCTGTTTTTT.

The rearrangement uses TRBV7-2 and TRBJ2-3; 8 nucleotides match TRBD2. J gave up 9 bases and V 0 bases, and 2 bases lay outside the gene matches. This CDR3 contains 13 residues. CDR1 and CDR2 from the germline V gene are SGHTA and FQGNSA. CDR3 bases: TGTGCCAGCAGCTTAGCGGCGGGGGGAACGCAGTATTTT. It encodes CASSLAAGGTQYF.

This clone was picked up a small number of times. The chain carries TRBV3-1 (or the pseudogene TRBV3-2) and TRBJ2-5, with 11 bases matching TRBD1. The J segment lost 5 bases and the V segment lost 4 bases, leaving 9 bases of the junction unmatched. In germline, CDR1 is LGHDT, CDR2 YNNKEL (reference sequence). The CDR3 covers 16 residues. In DNA form, the CDR3 reads TGTGCCAGCAGCCTCAGGACAGGGGGCTCTGTCGAGACCCAGTACTTC. Translated: CASSLRTGGSVETQYF.

CDR3 bases: TGCGCCAGCAGCTTGGGCAGGGGCCCTAACACCGGGGAGCTGTTTTTT. The encoded protein is CASSLGRGPNTGELFF. The gene calls are TRBV5-1 and TRBJ2-2, with D possibly matching TRBD1 (6 bases). The V end lost 0 bases, the J end lost 2 bases, and 11 bases lay between the germline ends. The CDR3 runs to 16 residues. The germline CDR1 and CDR2 sequences are SGHRS and YFSETQ.

The chain is built from TRBV5-1 and TRBJ2-7; no definite D call. The V and J ends lost 0 bases and 5 bases respectively, with 12 bases between them. The germline gives CDR1 SGHRS, CDR2 YFSETQ. The CDR3 loop spans 14 amino acids. As DNA, the CDR3 is TGCGCCAGCAGCTTGGGAGGCCAGAGCGACGAGCAGTACGTC. It yields the protein CASSLGGQSDEQYV.

The chain is built from TRBV30 and TRBJ1-6; D possibly corresponds to TRBD1 (5 bases). Germline-derived CDR1 and CDR2 are GTSNPN and SVGIG (reference sequence). V was cut by 5 bases and J by 3 bases, with 8 bases left in between. The CDR3 runs to 13 residues. The CDR3 DNA is TGTGCCTGGGGGGCCCTCTATAATTCACCCCTCCACTTT. Translated, it gives CAWGALYNSPLHF.

This chain joins TRBV7-9 and TRBJ2-5, with D possibly matching TRBD1 (5 bases). V lost 1 base to trimming and J lost 6 bases, with 9 bases between them. CDR3 size: 13 residues. Per the germline V gene, CDR1 is SEHNR and CDR2 is FQNEAQ (reference sequence). The CDR3 loop is CASSLGQGKTQYF. Here the CDR3 DNA reads TGTGCCAGCAGCTTAGGGCAGGGAAAGACCCAGTACTTC.

This clone was seen just once. The gene calls are TRBV28 and TRBJ1-5, with TRBD1 matching over 7 bases. Germline assignment: CDR1 MDHEN and CDR2 SYDVKM. Trimming at V came to 5 bases and at J to 4 bases, leaving 8 bases not matched to a gene. The CDR3 sequence is 15 residues long. The DNA for the CDR3 is TGTGCCAGCAGTCCCGGGACAGTCCTTAATCAGCCCCAGCATTTT. It yields the protein CASSPGTVLNQPQHF.

The genes are TRBV6-5 and TRBJ2-5; D may be TRBD1 or TRBD2 (5 bases each). Per germline, CDR1 MNHEY and CDR2 SVGAGI. The V gene lost 4 bases and the J gene lost 2 bases, with 14 bases spanning the gap. The CDR3 has 15 residues. CDR3 sequence: CASSSREGPQETQYF. CDR3 sequence (DNA): TGTGCCAGCAGTTCGCGCGAGGGACCACAAGAGACCCAGTACTTC.